This TCR beta chain was sequenced during a study of control samples from healthy donors and cancer patients. Generated by immunoSEQ multiplex PCR, the TCRdb table keeps only in-frame clones and is missing some. The sample yields around 50,000 clones, around 93% seen once. The clonotype comes from a man aged 30 to 39 with colorectal cancer. Sequences were obtained from PBMCs.

The CDR3 DNA reads as TGTGCCACCAGTGATCTTTATGGCTACACCTTC. Translation gives CATSDLYGYTF. V and J are TRBV24-1 and TRBJ1-2; D remains ambiguous. Trimming removed 3 bases from V and 5 bases from J, with 3 bases in between. The CDR3 is 11 residues long. Germline V CDR1 and CDR2: KGHDR, SFDVKD.